Presented here are 2 T cell receptor beta chains from one specimen sequenced in a study of response to subunit inactivated influenza vaccine. From the RT-PCR reads, TCRdb called clonotypes with MiXCR, one entry per CDR3 protein. The data show roughly 630,000 distinct CDR3 sequences, with 13% to 15% seen just once and less than 9% held by the top ten. The sequencing here drew on PBMCs from blood, taken less than 15 days before vaccination. The source is a man in his forties or fifties who received an inactivated influenza vaccine.

V is TRBV20-1 and J is TRBJ1-6; D not certain. V was cut by 0 bases and J by 2 bases, with 2 bases left in between. Germline CDR1 reads DFQATT; CDR2 reads SNEGSKA (reference sequence). There are 13 residues in the CDR3. CDR3 DNA sequence: TGCAGTGCTAGAGATACCTATAATTCACCCCTCCACTTT. Translating gives CSARDTYNSPLHF.

This clonotype was detected a few times. The junction differs from germline at one of its ends, possibly a read error. V usage is TRBV12-3 or TRBV12-4 and J usage is TRBJ1-1; 9 bases match TRBD1. The CDR3 consists of 15 residues. Here the CDR3 reads CASNVDRGIGTEAFF. The CDR3 bases are TGTGCCAGCAACGTTGACAGGGGGATTGGCACTGAAGCTTTTTTT.